This T cell receptor (beta chain) is from a study of blood T cells in healthy people across ages. Points from the study as a whole: Any changes in expanded clonotypes were possibly confounded, as donor CMV status remained unknown. Among T cells, TCR beta diversity per million cells dropped roughly linearly as age rose.

Only one count was recorded for this clonotype. What it binds is not known. Combining a sample-barcoded 5' primer with a J-beta primer mix, a second PCR ran for about 7 to 12 cycles. Each cDNA molecule was tagged by a template-switch adaptor that had 12 random nucleotides. TCRdb processed the 5' RACE reads anew with MiXCR; each CDR3 protein has one entry. This sample has some 1,800,000 distinct CDR3 sequences; approximately 40% occur once, and the top ten carry roughly 23%. The receptor's source is a human donor in good health. The specimen sequenced was blood.

The CDR3 loop reads CASSSATGMITEAFF. The CDR3 DNA sequence: TGCGCCAGCAGCTCCGCGACAGGGATGATAACTGAAGCTTTCTTT. The genes are TRBV5-1 and TRBJ1-1; 7 positions agree with TRBD1. The CDR3 consists of 15 residues. Germline assignment: CDR1 SGHRS and CDR2 YFSETQ. V was pared by 3 bases and J by 5 bases, with 10 bases of the junction left unmatched.